Listed below are T cell receptor beta chains from one sample, sequenced in a study of T cells in Graves' hyperthyroidism and ophthalmopathy. TCRdb called the multiplex PCR reads again in MiXCR, with one record for every CDR3 protein. The repertoire consists of almost 600,000 distinct CDR3 sequences, with just over 45% occurring once and the leading ten covering roughly 7.7%. Sequencing was done on a sample of peripheral blood or thyroid tissue (not recorded which). These receptors originate from a woman aged 18-30 years with Graves' hyperthyroidism. CDR3s include the opening cysteine and the closing phenylalanine or tryptophan. Fields, in order: D gene, J gene, clone size, V gene, CDR3 protein, CDR3 DNA. D genes are given only for firm matches. A clone size is listed for some rows: how often the clone was seen (once, few, many), or a class if it is expanded.

>.|TRBJ2-7|many|TRBV7-9
CASSTRFGGGGPTEQYF
TGTGCCAGCAGCACCCGTTTTGGTGGGGGCGGTCCGACCGAGCAGTACTTC
>.|TRBJ2-2|many|TRBV20-1
CSAIILAANTGELFF
TGCAGTGCTATAATATTAGCGGCGAACACCGGGGAGCTGTTTTTT
>TRBD1|TRBJ1-1|many|TRBV12-3/TRBV12-4
CASSSTGTAYTEAFF
TGTGCCAGCAGTTCAACCGGGACAGCATACACTGAAGCTTTCTTT
>.|TRBJ1-5|many|TRBV7-3
CASSFRSWQGPNQPQHF
TGTGCCAGCAGCTTCAGGTCTTGGCAGGGGCCTAATCAGCCCCAGCATTTT
>.|TRBJ2-5|many|TRBV12-3/TRBV12-4
CASSPAETQYF
TGTGCCAGCAGTCCCGCCGAGACCCAGTACTTC
>.|TRBJ2-2|many|TRBV6-5
CASSYSGQITGELFF
TGTGCCAGCAGTTACTCAGGGCAGATCACCGGGGAGCTGTTTTTT
>.|TRBJ1-6|.|TRBV7-6
CASSRGDENSPLHF
TGTGCCAGCAGCAGGGGGGACGAGAATTCACCCCTCCACTTT
>.|TRBJ1-3|.|TRBV7-6
CASSQNANTIYF
TGTGCTAGCAGCCAAAATGCAAACACCATATATTTT
>.|TRBJ2-7|many|TRBV2
CASSEQTYEQYF
TGTGCCAGCAGTGAACAGACCTACGAGCAGTACTTC
>.|TRBJ2-6|few|TRBV15
CATSRDRGSSGANVLTF
TGTGCCACCAGCAGAGATCGGGGGAGCTCTGGGGCCAACGTCCTGACTTTC
>.|TRBJ1-2|.|TRBV20-1
CSASRGRYTF
TGCAGTGCTAGTAGGGGTCGATACACCTTC
>.|TRBJ2-1|.|TRBV7-3
CASSPPKGDEQFF
TGTGCCAGCAGCCCTCCTAAGGGCGATGAGCAGTTCTTC
>.|TRBJ1-1|many|TRBV18
CASSPGFAEAFF
TGTGCCAGCTCACCAGGGTTTGCTGAAGCTTTCTTT
>TRBD2|TRBJ2-3|.|TRBV7-2
CASSPTRTSGRDTQYF
TGTGCCAGCAGCCCCACGAGGACTAGCGGGAGAGATACGCAGTATTTT
>.|TRBJ1-6|few|TRBV27
CASSLWGGNSPLHF
TGTGCCAGCAGTTTGTGGGGCGGTAATTCACCCCTCCACTTT
>TRBD1|TRBJ1-1|.|TRBV24-1
CATSDSGTGLDAFF
TGTGCCACCAGTGATTCCGGGACAGGGTTGGATGCTTTCTTT
>.|TRBJ1-1|.|TRBV7-6
CASSRQEMNTEAFF
TGTGCTAGCAGCCGACAGGAGATGAACACTGAAGCTTTCTTT
>TRBD1|TRBJ1-2|.|TRBV29-1
CSAMKDRADNEYGYTF
TGCAGCGCCATGAAGGACAGGGCTGACAATGAGTATGGCTACACCTTC
>TRBD1|TRBJ2-1|.|TRBV29-1
CSGKDRAVSYNEQFF
TGCAGTGGTAAAGACAGGGCCGTCTCCTACAATGAGCAGTTCTTC
>.|TRBJ1-1|.|TRBV20-1
CSASLSGRHNEAFF
TGCAGTGCTTCCCTTAGCGGGAGGCACAATGAAGCTTTCTTT
>.|TRBJ1-3|many|TRBV10-1
CASSQGGSGNTIYF
TGCGCCAGCAGTCAAGGGGGCTCTGGAAACACCATATATTTT
>.|TRBJ2-1|.|TRBV12-3/TRBV12-4
CASSIRGRNEQFF
TGTGCCAGCAGTATCCGGGGTCGGAATGAGCAGTTCTTC
>TRBD1|TRBJ2-5|.|TRBV2
CASLGQGVRETQYF
TGTGCCAGCCTGGGACAGGGGGTGAGGGAGACCCAGTACTTC
>.|TRBJ2-2|many|TRBV2
CASRGGAAGTGELFF
TGTGCCAGCAGGGGAGGTGCGGCGGGCACCGGGGAGCTGTTTTTT
>.|TRBJ2-1|many|TRBV10-3
CAISELRSGQFF
TGTGCCATCAGTGAGTTAAGGAGTGGGCAGTTCTTC
>.|TRBJ2-7|many|TRBV6-1
CASSELTDRLYEQYF
TGTGCCAGCAGTGAATTGACCGACCGGCTTTACGAGCAGTACTTC
>TRBD1|TRBJ1-2|.|TRBV12-3/TRBV12-4
CASSLHQGAGYTF
TGTGCCAGCAGTCTCCACCAGGGGGCTGGCTACACCTTC
>.|TRBJ2-6|.|TRBV9
CASSEPRANVLTF
TGTGCCAGCAGCGAACCCCGGGCCAACGTCCTGACTTTC
>.|TRBJ2-3|few|TRBV24-1
CAPYDTQYF
TGTGCCCCCTACGATACGCAGTATTTT
>.|TRBJ2-7|many|TRBV7-2
CASSPYLGAYEQYF
TGTGCCAGCAGCCCTTACCTGGGGGCCTACGAGCAGTACTTC
>TRBD2|TRBJ2-5|many|TRBV20-1
CSARLALGQETQYF
TGCAGTGCCAGACTAGCGCTAGGGCAAGAGACCCAGTACTTC
>.|TRBJ1-5|many|TRBV18
CASSPSSNQPQHF
TGTGCCAGCTCACCTTCTAGCAATCAGCCCCAGCATTTT
>.|TRBJ2-5|.|TRBV7-8
CASSFNGVGGETQYF
TGTGCCAGCAGCTTCAACGGGGTCGGCGGGGAGACCCAGTACTTC
>.|TRBJ1-5|many|TRBV5-8
CASSGLRSQPQHF
TGTGCCAGCTCCGGACTGCGCTCTCAGCCCCAGCATTTT
>TRBD1|TRBJ1-6|many|TRBV12-3/TRBV12-4
CASSFRGSPLHF
TGTGCCAGCAGTTTCAGGGGGTCACCCCTCCACTTT
>TRBD1|TRBJ1-4|.|TRBV2
CASRRTGDRNEKLFF
TGTGCCAGCAGGAGAACAGGGGACAGAAATGAAAAACTGTTTTTT
>.|TRBJ2-1|many|TRBV7-9
CASSSTDRHNEQFF
TGTGCCAGCAGCTCCACGGACCGACACAATGAGCAGTTCTTC
>TRBD1|TRBJ1-2|.|TRBV19
CASSQRGLDGYTF
TGTGCCAGTAGTCAGAGGGGGCTAGATGGCTACACCTTC
>.|TRBJ2-2|.|TRBV12-3/TRBV12-4
CASSEAPASPNTGELFF
TGTGCCAGCAGTGAAGCGCCGGCCTCTCCGAACACCGGGGAGCTGTTTTTT
>.|TRBJ2-7|.|TRBV2
CASSVRQDGEQYF
TGTGCCAGCAGTGTCCGACAGGATGGCGAGCAGTACTTC
>.|TRBJ1-1|many|TRBV7-9
CASSLTAGTEAFF
TGTGCCAGCAGCTTGACGGCGGGAACTGAAGCTTTCTTT
>TRBD2|TRBJ2-7|many|TRBV11-3
CASSHSGRANEQYF
TGTGCCAGCAGTCATAGCGGGAGGGCGAACGAGCAGTACTTC
>TRBD1|TRBJ1-5|many|TRBV7-2
CASSLVPRGLQPQHF
TGTGCCAGCAGCTTAGTCCCCAGGGGGCTTCAGCCCCAGCATTTT
>TRBD1|TRBJ1-6|.|TRBV7-9
CASSLGQDSNSPLHF
TGTGCCAGCAGCCTTGGACAGGATAGCAATTCACCCCTCCACTTT
>TRBD2|TRBJ2-3|.|TRBV2
CASRTSGRHTQYF
TGTGCCTCCAGGACTAGCGGGAGACATACGCAGTATTTT
>TRBD2|TRBJ2-7|many|TRBV20-1
CSAVGGAGGYEQYF
TGCAGTGCCGTAGGGGGGGCGGGAGGTTACGAGCAGTACTTC
>TRBD1|TRBJ1-5|many|TRBV29-1
CSVQSGQGLNQPQHF
TGCAGCGTTCAGTCAGGACAGGGACTAAATCAGCCCCAGCATTTT
>.|TRBJ1-1|.|TRBV10-1
CASSEDGSGNTEAFF
TGCGCCAGCAGTGAGGACGGCTCTGGAAACACTGAAGCTTTCTTT
>TRBD2|TRBJ2-1|.|TRBV9
CASSVGTSGRGYNEQFF
TGTGCCAGCAGCGTAGGGACTAGCGGGAGGGGATACAATGAGCAGTTCTTC
>.|TRBJ2-6|.|TRBV29-1
CSVSRGKKSSGANVLTF
TGCAGCGTTTCCCGGGGGAAGAAGAGCTCTGGGGCCAACGTCCTGACTTTC
>TRBD1|TRBJ2-2|many|TRBV6-2/TRBV6-3
CASSYSSGGDTGELFF
TGTGCCAGCAGTTACTCGTCAGGGGGCGACACCGGGGAGCTGTTTTTT
>TRBD1|TRBJ1-6|once|TRBV20-1
CSAREPGQFDNSPLHF
TGCAGTGCTAGAGAACCGGGACAGTTCGACAATTCACCCCTCCACTTT
>TRBD1|TRBJ2-1|once|TRBV29-1
CSVAPGTVYNEQFF
TGCAGCGTTGCCCCCGGGACAGTTTACAATGAGCAGTTCTTC
>.|TRBJ1-3|.|TRBV7-9
CASSHLAGNTIYF
TGTGCCAGCAGCCATCTAGCGGGAAACACCATATATTTT